This T cell receptor beta chain was retrieved from a study of radiotherapy plus CTLA-4 blockade in lung cancer. Study-wide context: An objective response was seen in around a sixth of patients, and disease control in around 33%. Regarding the study as a whole: TCR clones of tumor origin grew in blood after radiotherapy plus ipilimumab.

In chemo-refractory metastatic non-small-cell lung cancer, patients got ipilimumab CTLA-4 blockade together with focal radiation. Produced via immunoSEQ multiplex PCR; TCRdb's table is partial and in-frame only. Of 75,000 to 100,000 clones detected, around 88% appear once; the ten largest clones hold roughly 4.6%. The CDR3 loop spans 12 amino acids. Between the trimmed V and J ends, which lost 3 bases and 6 bases, there was a span of 9 bases. The germline gives CDR1 KGHSH, CDR2 LQKENI. To note about this clone: The target antigen is unknown.

The rearrangement joins TRBV18 to TRBJ2-7, with a tentative D call TRBD1 (6 bases). This receptor was identified in a human donor with non-small cell lung cancer that progressed on radiotherapy plus ipilimumab. This material consisted of peripheral blood, taken from a patient treated with radiotherapy plus ipilimumab. For the CDR3, the DNA is TGTGCCAGCTCACCCGGACAGCGCGAGCAGTACTTC. Protein product: CASSPGQREQYF.